This T cell receptor beta chain derives from a study of vaccination and CD4 T cells after COVID-19. Indicated treatment: roughly 10-day PBMC culture with coronavirus spike peptide pools or control peptides (ViraFEST assay). Cultured CD4+ T cells had their DNA profiled by the Oncomine TCR Beta short-read assay. MiXCR was run by TCRdb on the PCR reads, yielding one entry per CDR3 protein. Of about 9,000 distinct CDR3 sequences listed, 59% are singletons. Regarding this clonotype: Its antigen is currently unknown.

The clonotype was recovered from a human donor who had recovered from COVID-19. Input material: CD4+ T cells from blood, cultured in vitro.

The CDR3: CASSSGSGMETQYF. The CDR3 coding sequence is TGTGCCAGCAGCTCTGGGAGCGGGATGGAGACCCAGTACTTC. The chain uses TRBV7-2 and TRBJ2-5; 7 bases map to TRBD2. Germline-derived CDR1 and CDR2 are SGHTA and FQGNSA. The CDR3 runs to 14 residues. Trimming cost V 4 bases and J 5 bases; bases outside gene matches: 7.